This T cell receptor beta chain stems from a study of shared clonotypes between healthy human individuals. CD4+ cells were split into CD45RA+ naive and CD45RA-negative memory subsets. Each sorted subset replicate got 200 ng genomic DNA, tens of thousands of genomes. Sequencing was performed with immunoSEQ multiplex PCR; in TCRdb, only in-frame clones are kept and a portion is missing. The table shows about 1.4 million clones, with approximately 97% occurring only once. This CDR3 region has 14 residues. CDR1 and CDR2 (germline): KGHSH, LQKENI. Trimming took 3 bases from V and 7 from J, leaving 12 bases between them.

The gene calls are TRBV18 and TRBJ2-2; D is unresolved. This sequence originates from a man aged 25-45 years in good health. Sequences were obtained from naive CD4+ T cells sorted from blood. Subset described: CD45RA+ positively selected. The CDR3 DNA reads TGTGCCAGCTCACCTCTAGGTTACGACGGGGAGCTGTTTTTT. This codes for CASSPLGYDGELFF.